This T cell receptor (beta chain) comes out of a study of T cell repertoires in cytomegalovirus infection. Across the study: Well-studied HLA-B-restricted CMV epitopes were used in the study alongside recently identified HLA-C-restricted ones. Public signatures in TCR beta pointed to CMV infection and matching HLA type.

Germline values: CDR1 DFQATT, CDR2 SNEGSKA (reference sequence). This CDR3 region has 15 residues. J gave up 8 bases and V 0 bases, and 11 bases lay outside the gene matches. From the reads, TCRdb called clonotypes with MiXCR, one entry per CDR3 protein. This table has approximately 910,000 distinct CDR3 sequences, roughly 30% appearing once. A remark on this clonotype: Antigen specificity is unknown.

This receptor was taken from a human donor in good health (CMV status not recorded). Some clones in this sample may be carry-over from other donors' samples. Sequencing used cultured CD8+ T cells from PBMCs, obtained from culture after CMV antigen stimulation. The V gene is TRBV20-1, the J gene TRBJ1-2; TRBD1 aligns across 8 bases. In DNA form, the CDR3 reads TGCAGTGCTAGAGACCCATCGACAGGGGCTAGAGGCTACACCTTC. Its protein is CSARDPSTGARGYTF.